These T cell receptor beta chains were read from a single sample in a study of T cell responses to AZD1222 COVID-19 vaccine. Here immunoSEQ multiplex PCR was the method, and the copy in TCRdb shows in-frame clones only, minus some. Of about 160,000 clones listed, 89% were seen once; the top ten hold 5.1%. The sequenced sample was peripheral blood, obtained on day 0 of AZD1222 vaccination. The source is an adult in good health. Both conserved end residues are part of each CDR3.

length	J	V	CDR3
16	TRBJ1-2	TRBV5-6	CASSPPQGGDGYGYTF
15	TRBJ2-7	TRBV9	CASSPPEPLPYEQYF
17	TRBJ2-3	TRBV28	CASSFGTGRVGTDTQYF
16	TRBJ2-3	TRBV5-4	CASSKGTGGRSDTQYF
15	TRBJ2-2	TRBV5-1	CASSSYRSRSGELFF
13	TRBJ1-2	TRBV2	CASSEALEGGYTF
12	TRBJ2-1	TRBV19	CASSTRLHEQFF
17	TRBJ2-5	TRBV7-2	CASSYYPPDRLRETQYF
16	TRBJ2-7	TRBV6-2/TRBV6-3	CASSYSAADSNYEQYF
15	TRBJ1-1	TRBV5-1	CASSEQGWGNTEAFF